This T cell receptor beta chain comes out of a study of blood T cell repertoires in COVID-19. Study details: Spain, Italy and the United States supplied samples that represented acute and convalescent COVID-19. Nucleic acid was either cDNA or gDNA, and it came from T cells, B-cell-depleted T cells, or PBMCs.

This study enrolled people aged about 18 to 90 from around 26 US geographic areas. This table comes from immunoSEQ multiplex PCR, and its TCRdb copy is limited to in-frame clones, with some not included. The table has fewer than 200,000 clones, approximately 80% seen once. Material for sequencing was PBMCs or T cells enriched from blood (not recorded which). This receptor was identified in a woman aged 45-59 years who had recovered from COVID-19.

CDR3 nucleotide sequence: TGTGCCAGCAGTCCCATGGGAGGAGGGACAGATACGCAGTATTTT. Protein product: CASSPMGGGTDTQYF. The rearrangement links TRBV28 to TRBJ2-3, with D possibly TRBD2 on 6 matching bases. Deletions cut 5 bases from V and 3 bases from J, with 15 bases between. Germline V gives CDR1 MDHEN, CDR2 SYDVKM. This CDR3 contains 15 residues. Together with reference TRBV28 and TRBJ2-3, the CDR3 gives the full variable domain: DVKVTQSSRYLVKRTGEKVFLECVQDMDHENMFWYRQDPGLGLRLIYFSYDVKMKEKGDIPEGYSVSREKKERFSLILESASTNQTSMYLCASSPMGGGTDTQYFGPGTRLTVL.